This TCR beta chain appears in the sequencing data of a study of human T cells and chemical hapten exposure. Study as a whole: Small discrepancies in pooled library volume mainly accounted for the varying TCR yields per sample.

Findings of the study overall: Expanded TCRs made up significantly more big CDR3 similarity clusters than controls did. Counts of TCRs above 1 in 1000 frequency stayed unchanged with DPC sensitization.

Concerning this clonotype: The antigen remains unidentified.

TCRdb processed the RACE reads anew with MiXCR; each CDR3 protein has one entry. The sample contains roughly 64,000 distinct CDR3 sequences, about 10% of which appear only once. Specified time point: pre-sensitization, week 0. Treatment noted: therapeutic diphenylcyclopropenone sensitization with weekly scalp DPC. In every case, blood was obtained before the patch test was applied. The CDR3 extends over 15 amino acids. V lost 5 bases and J 1 base, leaving 14 bases between the germline ends. Germline-derived CDR1 and CDR2 are SGHTA and FQGNSA. The specimen was whole blood, collected in connection with sensitization to the hapten diphenylcyclopropenone (DPC). This receptor was taken from a middle-aged woman with alopecia areata. Some clones in this sample may be carry-over from other donors' samples. The rearrangement joins TRBV7-2 to TRBJ1-1, with a weak D call TRBD1 (5 bases). The CDR3: CASSPWVGQNTEAFF. The CDR3 DNA reads TGTGCCAGCAGCCCGTGGGTCGGACAGAACACTGAAGCTTTCTTT.